Given below is one TCR beta chain in context. Clones were read by immunoSEQ multiplex PCR, and TCRdb kept only the in-frame ones, dropping some. The sample yields roughly 74,000 clones, roughly 84% seen once. The sample comes from a study of OX40 agonist ivuxolimab in advanced cancers. In the study overall: A diagnosis of hepatocellular carcinoma, melanoma, renal cell or head and neck cancer was present in dose-escalation patients.

V was trimmed by 3 bases and J by 2 bases, leaving 11 bases between them. The CDR3 length is 15 residues. CDR1 SGHTA and CDR2 FQGNSA come from the germline V gene. The chain joins TRBV7-2 to TRBJ1-5, with unresolved D. The TCR comes from an adult with an advanced solid tumor such as melanoma, head and neck, liver or kidney cancer. Sample: CD4+ or CD8+ T cells sorted from blood, taken in a trial of the OX40 agonist ivuxolimab. This CDR3 reads CASSFRPDGNQPQHF. Here the CDR3 DNA reads TGTGCCAGCAGCTTTCGCCCCGATGGCAATCAGCCCCAGCATTTT.